Each of the 23 T cell receptor beta chains below was sequenced from the same sample in a study of control samples from healthy donors and cancer patients. Sequencing used immunoSEQ multiplex PCR; TCRdb keeps in-frame clones, though not all of them. The table lists around 200,000 clones, over 85% of them singletons. Sequencing was done on a sample of blood. The receptors originated from a man between 18 and 29 years old in good health.

The genes are TRBV28 and TRBJ2-4, with 10 bases matching TRBD2. The CDR3 has 14 amino acids. J was trimmed by 4 bases and V by 11 bases; bases with no gene match: 8. Germline CDR1 is MDHEN and CDR2 is SYDVKM. The CDR3 nucleotides read TGTGCCTGCAATAGCGGGGGGCCTAAAAACATTCAGTACTTC. Translated: CACNSGGPKNIQYF.

V is TRBV28 and J is TRBJ2-7; either TRBD1 or TRBD2 may supply D (5 bases each). CDR3 length: 14 residues. V was pared by 1 base and J by 6 bases, with 13 bases between. Germline V CDR1 and CDR2: MDHEN, SYDVKM. The CDR3 is CASSLSGAWSEQYF. CDR3 DNA: TGTGCCAGCAGTTTATCCGGGGCATGGAGCGAGCAGTACTTC.

The chain couples TRBV7-2 to TRBJ1-5, with D possibly being TRBD1 (5 bases). V was trimmed by 7 bases and J by 1 base, leaving 14 bases between them. The CDR3 is 15 residues long. Germline CDR1 is SGHTA and CDR2 is FQGNSA. The CDR3 DNA follows: TGTGCCAGCATGCCGGGGGGTCTGAGCAATCAGCCCCAGCATTTT. Its translation is CASMPGGLSNQPQHF. Filled out from reference TRBV7-2 and TRBJ1-5, the complete variable domain reads GAGVSQSPSNKVTEKGKDVELRCDPISGHTALYWYRQSLGQGLEFLIYFQGNSAPDKSGLPSDRFSAERTGGSVSTLTIQRTQQEDSAVYLCASMPGGLSNQPQHFGDGTRLSIL.

This clone appeared a single time. The CDR3 nucleotides are TGTGCCAGCAGTTTCCGGGGAGCGGTCGCTAATGAAAAACTGTTTTTT. This gives the protein CASSFRGAVANEKLFF. The V gene is TRBV28, the J gene TRBJ1-4; unclear D gene. Trimming removed 3 bases at V and 3 bases at J, with 14 bases between. This CDR3 comprises 16 residues. CDR1 is MDHEN, CDR2 SYDVKM, per germline.

The rearrangement uses TRBV10-1 and TRBJ2-7, with D hard to call. Germline-derived CDR1 and CDR2 are WNHNN and SYGVQD (reference sequence). V was pared by 0 bases and J by 7 bases, with 19 bases between. This CDR3 is built from 16 residues. In DNA, the CDR3 is TGCGCCAGCAGTGAGTCCGGACGCTTTCCACTGGGGGAGCAGTACTTC. Translating it yields CASSESGRFPLGEQYF.

V usage is TRBV5-6 and J usage is TRBJ1-2, with 8 positions matching TRBD1. The CDR3 length is 16 residues. Germline CDR1 reads SGHDT; CDR2 reads YYEEEE. V trimming: 2 bases; J trimming: 4 bases; junction bases outside the gene matches: 10. Here the CDR3 reads CASSLFNGQGRYGYTF. The CDR3 DNA follows: TGTGCCAGCAGCTTATTTAATGGACAGGGACGCTATGGCTACACCTTC.

The chain employs TRBV4-1 and TRBJ2-5; 12 bases are a match to TRBD2. CDR1 is MGHRA, CDR2 YSYEKL, per germline. V trimming: 3 bases; J trimming: 4 bases; junction bases outside the gene matches: 15. The CDR3 loop spans 19 amino acids. As DNA, the CDR3 is TGCGCCAGCAGCCAGGCCCAGGGGCTAGCGGGGGGGCCGGGAGAGACCCAGTACTTC. Protein: CASSQAQGLAGGPGETQYF.

This clone showed up just once. The J gene is TRBJ2-1, the V gene TRBV7-9; 8 bases agree with TRBD1. After removal of 6 bases from V and 8 bases from J, the junction contained 12 bases not matched to a gene. CDR1 is SEHNR, CDR2 FQNEAQ, per germline (reference sequence). The CDR3 covers 15 residues. The CDR3 here is CASSSTGTGDDEQFF. CDR3 bases: TGTGCCAGCAGTTCGACGGGGACAGGAGACGATGAGCAGTTCTTC.

This rearrangement joins TRBV18 to TRBJ2-7; no firm D call. Germline V gene sequence: CDR1 KGHSH, CDR2 LQKENI. The germline V and J ends were trimmed by 0 bases and 4 bases, with 13 bases remaining between them. CDR3 length: 15 amino acids. The CDR3 is CASSPPTPARYEQYF. The CDR3 DNA follows: TGTGCCAGCTCACCACCAACTCCCGCCAGGTACGAGCAGTACTTC.

The V and J genes are TRBV12-5 and TRBJ2-1; possible D gene TRBD1, 5 bases. CDR1 LGHNT and CDR2 FRNRAP come from the germline V gene. V was cut by 3 bases and J by 7 bases, with 19 bases left in between. This CDR3 contains 16 residues. CDR3: CASGFRLSLRTNEQFF. CDR3 bases: TGTGCTAGTGGTTTTCGCTTATCCCTAAGGACAAATGAGCAGTTCTTC.

This sequence joins TRBV2 and TRBJ1-1; maybe TRBD1 (5 bases). V was pared by 5 bases and J by 5 bases, with 12 bases between. Looked up from germline, CDR1 is SNHLY and CDR2 is FYNNEI. This CDR3 contains 13 residues. The DNA of the CDR3 is TGTGCCAGCAGTATAGTGGGGGGAACTGAAGCTTTCTTT. This encodes CASSIVGGTEAFF.

V gene TRBV25-1 combines with J gene TRBJ2-7, with TRBD1 identical over 8 bases. CDR1 and CDR2 from the germline V gene are MGHDK and SYGVNS. The length of the CDR3 is 14 residues. J gave up 1 base and V 4 bases, and 3 bases lay outside the gene matches. CDR3 DNA sequence: TGTGCCAGCAGTGTCGGGACAGGATCCTACGAGCAGTACTTC. This translates into CASSVGTGSYEQYF.

The V gene is TRBV12-5, the J gene TRBJ2-6; the D is unclear. The CDR3 is made up of 15 amino acids. The V end lost 5 bases, the J end lost 2 bases, and 10 bases lay between the germline ends. CDR1 LGHNT and CDR2 FRNRAP come from the germline V gene. The CDR3 coding sequence is TGTGCTAGTGGTACTACTACGACTGGGGCCAACGTCCTGACTTTC. Amino acid sequence: CASGTTTTGANVLTF.

The chain combines TRBV19 with TRBJ2-5; TRBD2 matches at 11 bases. The CDR3 covers 14 residues. The junction had 7 bases not matched to a gene; V was cut back by 8 bases and J by 5 bases. Germline CDR1 LNHDA, CDR2 SQIVND (reference sequence). CDR3 DNA: TGTGCCAGTTCACTAGCGGGGGTTTTCGAGACCCAGTACTTC. Translating gives CASSLAGVFETQYF.

J is TRBJ2-2 and V is TRBV7-9, with D uncertain. CDR3 length equals 14 residues. The V and J ends lost 4 bases and 3 bases respectively, with 9 bases between them. CDR1 and CDR2 (germline): SEHNR, FQNEAQ (reference sequence). Here the CDR3 reads CASSYPGDTGELFF. The DNA of the CDR3 is TGTGCCAGCAGCTATCCCGGTGACACCGGGGAGCTGTTTTTT.

The CDR3: CASRPNNSPLHF. The DNA of the CDR3 is TGTGCCAGCAGGCCCAATAATTCACCCCTCCACTTT. This chain links TRBV6-5 with TRBJ1-6, with no clear D. Germline CDR1 MNHEY, CDR2 SVGAGI. This CDR3 spans 12 amino acids. V lost 6 bases and J lost 5, with 5 bases in between.

J is TRBJ1-5 and V is TRBV20-1; D may be TRBD1 (6 bases). Trimming pared 3 bases from V and 6 bases from J, leaving 18 bases between. Germline V CDR1 and CDR2: DFQATT, SNEGSKA (reference sequence). The CDR3 consists of 15 residues. The CDR3 sequence: CSASRQGLIRQPQHF. The CDR3 bases are TGCAGTGCTAGTCGGCAGGGGTTAATACGTCAGCCCCAGCATTTT.

The chain couples TRBV25-1 to TRBJ1-6, with D tentatively TRBD1 (6 bases). There are 15 residues in the CDR3. Trimming took off 5 bases at V and 5 bases at J, with 13 bases between the two ends. Germline V gene data show CDR1 as MGHDK and CDR2 as SYGVNS. Here the CDR3 DNA reads TGTGCCAGCAGTACCGGGACACCCAATAATTCACCCCTCCACTTT. It specifies CASSTGTPNNSPLHF.

The J gene is TRBJ2-3, the V gene TRBV7-9; D unresolved. This CDR3 region has 12 residues. CDR1 SEHNR and CDR2 FQNEAQ come from the germline V gene (reference sequence). The V gene lost 0 bases and the J gene lost 6 bases, with 4 bases spanning the gap. The CDR3 DNA is TGTGCCAGCAGCTTAGCGGTGGATACGCAGTATTTT. Residues: CASSLAVDTQYF.

V gene TRBV21-1 combines with J gene TRBJ1-4. TRBV21-1 counts as a pseudogene. The CDR3 covers 17 residues. The CDR3 coding sequence is TGTGCCAGCAGCAAAAGTGATGCCCCGGGAGTCAATGAAAAACTGTTTTTT. Protein product: CASSKSDAPGVNEKLFF.

V usage is TRBV7-2 and J usage is TRBJ2-3; 7 bases align to TRBD1. Germline-derived CDR1 and CDR2 are SGHTA and FQGNSA. The trim removed 2 bases at V and 4 bases at J, leaving 3 bases unmatched. This CDR3 region has 14 residues. The CDR3 spells CASSLRGPADTQYF. The CDR3 coding sequence is TGTGCCAGCAGCTTAAGGGGGCCGGCAGATACGCAGTATTTT.

This rearrangement joins TRBV29-1 to TRBJ1-1; tentatively, D is TRBD1 (6 bases). The germline gives CDR1 SQVTM, CDR2 ANQGSEA. Trimming cost V 6 bases and J 3 bases, with 14 bases left between them. The CDR3 runs to 13 residues. CDR3 in amino acids: CSVIGGRDTEAFF. CDR3 in DNA: TGCAGCGTGATAGGGGGAAGGGACACTGAAGCTTTCTTT.

The chain joins TRBV15 to TRBJ1-2; a possible D gene is TRBD1 (5 bases). The germline CDR1 and CDR2 sequences are LNHNV and YYDKDF (reference sequence). Trimming removed 1 base from V and 0 bases from J, with 12 bases in between. The CDR3 has 16 amino acids. CDR3 loop: CATSRGTGTPNYGYTF. CDR3 coding DNA: TGTGCCACCAGCAGAGGCACCGGGACTCCTAACTATGGCTACACCTTC.